These 13 T cell receptor beta chains were all obtained from the same sample, sequenced in a study of cytomegalovirus exposure and HLA in healthy donors. This PCR relied on a set of 60 Vbeta primers and 13 Jbeta primers. Here immunoSEQ multiplex PCR was the method, and the copy in TCRdb shows in-frame clones only, minus some. The table lists approximately 60,000 clones, with around 5.3% in the top ten. Input material: PBMCs. The receptors stem from a man aged 30 to 45 in good health and CMV-seropositive.

V and J are TRBV11-2 and TRBJ1-3; no firm D call. The V end lost 1 base, the J end lost 8 bases, and 12 bases lay between the germline ends. The CDR3 totals 14 residues. Germline V gene sequence: CDR1 SGHAT, CDR2 FQNNGV. CDR3 nucleotide sequence: TGTGCCAGCAGCTTAGGGGCCGGCGGGGACACCATATATTTT. It codes for CASSLGAGGDTIYF.

The gene calls are TRBV30 and TRBJ1-5; D is possibly TRBD1 (5 bases). The CDR3 runs to 15 residues. Germline lookup yields CDR1 GTSNPN and CDR2 SVGIG (reference sequence). Between the trimmed V and J ends, which lost 0 bases and 6 bases, there was a span of 15 bases. The CDR3 loop is CAWSVLTGVGQPQHF. In nucleotides, the CDR3 is TGTGCCTGGAGTGTACTAACAGGAGTGGGTCAGCCCCAGCATTTT.

The gene calls are TRBV27 and TRBJ2-2, with 9 nucleotides matching TRBD1. This CDR3 has 15 amino acids. V dropped 6 bases and J dropped 4; count of bases not matched to a gene: 6. CDR1 and CDR2 from the germline V gene are MNHEY and SMNVEV (reference sequence). CDR3 amino acids: CASSRETGGTGELFF. The CDR3 nucleotides are TGTGCCAGCAGCCGGGAGACAGGGGGCACCGGGGAGCTGTTTTTT.

The J gene is TRBJ2-7, the V gene TRBV7-9, with D tentatively TRBD1 (5 bases). The V end was cut by 3 bases, the J end by 3 bases, with 6 bases between. Germline CDR1 reads SEHNR; CDR2 reads FQNEAQ (reference sequence). The CDR3 contains 12 residues. The CDR3 region is CASSFDSYEQYF. For the CDR3, the DNA is TGTGCCAGCAGCTTTGACAGCTACGAGCAGTACTTC.

The rearrangement joins TRBV9 to TRBJ2-1; D might be TRBD2 (5 bases). V dropped 0 bases and J dropped 10 bases, with 11 bases sitting between them. The CDR3 totals 13 residues. Germline CDR1 is SGDLS and CDR2 is YYNGEE. In DNA form, the CDR3 reads TGTGCCAGCAGCGTAGACTACGGCGGGGAGCAGTTCTTC. Its translation: CASSVDYGGEQFF.

The V call is TRBV4-1, the J call TRBJ1-4; possibly TRBD1 for D (5 bases). CDR1 and CDR2 from the germline V gene are MGHRA and YSYEKL. This CDR3 is built from 15 residues. V was shortened by 5 bases and J by 7 bases, with 17 bases between the two germline ends. The CDR3 protein is CASSKTPDTSEKLFF. The CDR3 bases are TGCGCCAGCAGCAAAACCCCGGACACCTCTGAAAAACTGTTTTTT.

The chain couples TRBV7-9 to TRBJ1-6; D is undetermined. V lost 1 base and J lost 13, with 8 bases in between. The CDR3 loop spans 12 amino acids. Germline CDR1 SEHNR, CDR2 FQNEAQ (reference sequence). In DNA, the CDR3 is TGTGCCAGCAGCTTAGGCGCGTTGCCCCTCCACTTT. It yields the protein CASSLGALPLHF.

The V gene is TRBV7-9, the J gene TRBJ1-1; D uncertain. In germline, CDR1 is SEHNR, CDR2 FQNEAQ (reference sequence). This CDR3 has 19 residues. V was pared by 3 bases and J by 0 bases, with 23 bases between. The CDR3 protein is CASSFTQILKGLLNTEAFF. The CDR3, as DNA: TGTGCCAGCAGCTTCACGCAAATCTTAAAAGGACTTTTGAACACTGAAGCTTTCTTT.

This chain links TRBV9 with TRBJ2-3; D is unresolved. CDR1 is SGDLS and CDR2 is YYNGEE in the germline V gene. Trimming took 6 bases from V and 6 from J, leaving 8 bases between them. This CDR3 has 11 amino acids. The CDR3 region has the DNA TGTGCCAGCACCCTCTTGGATACGCAGTATTTT. The encoded protein is CASTLLDTQYF.

This rearrangement joins TRBV19 to TRBJ2-3; 7 nucleotides line up with TRBD1. The V gene end was trimmed by 6 bases and the J gene end by 4 bases; junction bases not matched to a gene: 16. CDR3 length equals 17 residues. Germline loops: CDR1 LNHDA, CDR2 SQIVND (reference sequence). The CDR3 loop is CASSSPGQVGTADTQYF. CDR3 DNA sequence: TGTGCCAGTAGCAGCCCAGGACAGGTGGGGACGGCAGATACGCAGTATTTT. The whole variable domain, remainder taken from reference TRBV19 and TRBJ2-3, is DGGITQSPKYLFRKEGQNVTLSCEQNLNHDAMYWYRQDPGQGLRLIYYSQIVNDFQKGDIAEGYSVSREKKESFPLTVTSAQKNPTAFYLCASSSPGQVGTADTQYFGPGTRLTVL.

V gene TRBV12-5 combines with J gene TRBJ2-7, with 11 bases aligning to TRBD2. The CDR3 contains 14 residues. Germline lookup yields CDR1 LGHNT and CDR2 FRNRAP. The J segment lost 6 bases and the V segment lost 5 bases, leaving 6 bases of the junction unmatched. In DNA, the CDR3 is TGTGCTAGTGGTCTTAGCGGGAGGGTTAGCGAGCAGTACTTC. This gives the protein CASGLSGRVSEQYF.

V gene TRBV5-1 combines with J gene TRBJ1-6; D call uncertain. The CDR3 spans 14 residues. The V end was cut by 1 base, the J end by 8 bases, with 10 bases between. Germline V gene data show CDR1 as SGHRS and CDR2 as YFSETQ. CDR3 loop: CASSLPGEDSPLHF. In nucleotides, the CDR3 is TGCGCCAGCAGCTTGCCCGGGGAAGATTCACCCCTCCACTTT. Supplemented by reference TRBV5-1 and TRBJ1-6, the full variable domain reads KAGVTQTPRYLIKTRGQQVTLSCSPISGHRSVSWYQQTPGQGLQFLFEYFSETQRNKGNFPGRFSGRQFSNSRSEMNVSTLELGDSALYLCASSLPGEDSPLHFGNGTRLTVT.

The rearrangement links TRBV12-5 to TRBJ1-1; D unresolved. Germline V lookup: CDR1 LGHNT, CDR2 FRNRAP. Between the trimmed V and J ends, which lost 5 bases and 1 base, there was a span of 2 bases. This CDR3 is built from 11 residues. CDR3 sequence reads: CASGRNTEAFF. The CDR3 coding sequence is TGTGCTAGTGGTCGGAACACTGAAGCTTTCTTT.